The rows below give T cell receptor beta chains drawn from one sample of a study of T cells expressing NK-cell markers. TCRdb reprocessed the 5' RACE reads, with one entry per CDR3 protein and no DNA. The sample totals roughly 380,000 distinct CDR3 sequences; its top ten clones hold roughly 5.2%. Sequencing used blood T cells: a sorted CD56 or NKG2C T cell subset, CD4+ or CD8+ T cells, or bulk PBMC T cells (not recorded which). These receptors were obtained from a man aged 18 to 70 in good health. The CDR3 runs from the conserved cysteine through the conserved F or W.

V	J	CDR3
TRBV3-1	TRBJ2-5	CASSQAGTRKETQYF
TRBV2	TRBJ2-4	CASSTGKGSKNIQYF
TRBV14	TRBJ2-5	CASSFRGVAGQKTQYF
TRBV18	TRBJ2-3	CASSPRGPGGVDTQYF
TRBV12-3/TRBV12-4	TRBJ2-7	CASSRTGSHEQYF
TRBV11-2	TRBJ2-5	CASSLGTSGGYQETQYF
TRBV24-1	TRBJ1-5	CATSEGRGFSNQPQHF
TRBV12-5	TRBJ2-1	CASGLEGLAGGSGNEQFF
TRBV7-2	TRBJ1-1	CASTFPPGELMNTEAFF
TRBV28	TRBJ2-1	CASSSPGQGKNEQFF
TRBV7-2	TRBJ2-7	CASSPSIEGSYEQYF